The 17 T cell receptor beta chains in this list originate from one sample, sequenced in a study of cytomegalovirus exposure and HLA in healthy donors. Libraries were prepared by immunoSEQ multiplex PCR; TCRdb keeps only in-frame clonotypes and omits some of them. The sample carries 90,000 to 110,000 clones, 86% recorded once. The sequencing sample was made of PBMCs. The receptor set was obtained from a woman aged 18-35 years in good health and CMV-seropositive.

A few counts support this clone. This chain links TRBV7-2 with TRBJ1-6; 9 bases align to TRBD1. After removal of 11 bases from V and 7 bases from J, the junction contained 6 bases not matched to a gene. The CDR3 is 13 amino acids. CDR1 and CDR2 (germline): SGHTA, FQGNSA. CDR3 residues: CASRDRENSPLHF. The CDR3 nucleotides read TGTGCCTCGAGGGACAGGGAAAATTCACCCCTCCACTTT.

The chain joins TRBV28 to TRBJ1-1, with a tentative D call TRBD1 (5 bases). The V and J ends lost 3 bases and 5 bases respectively, with 16 bases between them. The CDR3 runs to 15 residues. Germline CDR1 is MDHEN and CDR2 is SYDVKM. DNA of the CDR3: TGTGCCAGCAGTTTGACAAGGGGTCTAAGGACTGAAGCTTTCTTT. Translating it yields CASSLTRGLRTEAFF.

This clone was detected only a few times. The chain links TRBV9 to TRBJ2-3; TRBD2 agrees at 7 bases. Germline assignment: CDR1 SGDLS and CDR2 YYNGEE. This CDR3 spans 16 amino acids. The junction had 5 bases not matched to a gene; V was cut back by 0 bases and J by 1 base. The CDR3 coding sequence is TGTGCCAGCAGCGTAGGTAGCGGGCTACGCACAGATACGCAGTATTTT. Translating gives CASSVGSGLRTDTQYF.

The chain recombines TRBV7-8 with TRBJ2-1; D gene ambiguous. The CDR3 contains 17 residues. Germline lookup yields CDR1 SGHVS and CDR2 FQNEAQ. Trimming cost V 4 bases and J 3 bases, with 19 bases left between them. CDR3 DNA: TGTGCCAGCAGCTCAACCAATGTGAGGTTCGGCTACAATGAGCAGTTCTTC. Translation: CASSSTNVRFGYNEQFF.

In this sample, this clone turned up a few times. The gene calls are TRBV19 and TRBJ1-2; D remains unclear. The ends were cut back, 2 bases at V and 3 bases at J, with 7 bases in the middle. CDR1 is LNHDA, CDR2 SQIVND, per germline (reference sequence). CDR3 size: 13 residues. CDR3 residues: CASSILRDYGYTF. The CDR3 DNA reads TGTGCCAGTAGTATACTCCGGGACTATGGCTACACCTTC.

The gene calls are TRBV2 and TRBJ1-5, with 12 bases fitting TRBD1. Germline CDR1 and CDR2: SNHLY and FYNNEI. J lost 6 bases, V lost 4 bases, and 25 bases had no gene match. This CDR3 contains 22 residues. CDR3 region: CASSVIPKKQPEGQGAGQPQHF. CDR3 coding DNA: TGTGCCAGCAGTGTGATCCCGAAGAAGCAGCCGGAGGGACAGGGGGCAGGTCAGCCCCAGCATTTT.

V is TRBV11-2 and J is TRBJ2-1, with TRBD2 identical over 7 bases. Trimming removed 1 base from V and 3 bases from J; junction bases left unmatched: 6. The CDR3 has 16 amino acids. CDR1 and CDR2 (germline): SGHAT, FQNNGV. CDR3 region: CASSLGLGGSYNEQFF. In DNA form, the CDR3 reads TGTGCCAGCAGCTTAGGGCTGGGCGGGAGCTACAATGAGCAGTTCTTC.

This clone was seen only once. The rearrangement uses TRBV5-4 and TRBJ2-1; 10 bases agree with TRBD1. With 6 bases clipped from V and 7 bases from J, the junction kept 7 bases outside the gene matches. The CDR3 contains 14 residues. Germline CDR1 is SGHNT and CDR2 is YYREEE (reference sequence). CDR3 sequence: CASTAGQGLNEQFF. DNA for the CDR3: TGTGCCAGCACAGCGGGACAGGGGTTGAATGAGCAGTTCTTC.

This chain connects TRBV28 to TRBJ2-2; D gene unclear. The CDR3 extends over 14 amino acids. V lost 4 bases and J 4 bases, leaving 10 bases between the germline ends. Germline V gene data show CDR1 as MDHEN and CDR2 as SYDVKM. DNA of the CDR3: TGTGCCAGCAGTTCCAGAATCATCACCGGGGAGCTGTTTTTT. It yields the protein CASSSRIITGELFF.

This chain links TRBV9 with TRBJ1-6; perhaps TRBD1 as D (6 bases). The V and J ends lost 3 bases and 8 bases respectively, with 9 bases between them. The V gene's germline CDR1 is SGDLS and CDR2 YYNGEE. The CDR3 runs 13 residues. CDR3: CASSAEGDSPLHF. The CDR3 coding sequence is TGTGCCAGCAGCGCAGAGGGGGATTCACCCCTCCACTTT.

The genes are TRBV11-3 and TRBJ2-7, with 10 bases aligning to TRBD1. The CDR3 runs 14 residues. Germline V gene data show CDR1 as SGHNT and CDR2 as YENEEA. V lost 5 bases and J lost 3; bases outside the gene matches: 4. In DNA form, the CDR3 reads TGTGCCAGCAGCAAGGACAGGGGGAGCTACGAGCAGTACTTC. Translating gives CASSKDRGSYEQYF.

This chain links TRBV7-9 with TRBJ2-3; the D gene is possibly TRBD2 (6 bases). Trimming left V 5 bases short and J 0 bases short, with 18 bases between. The germline gives CDR1 SEHNR, CDR2 FQNEAQ (reference sequence). The CDR3 loop spans 17 amino acids. The CDR3 DNA follows: TGTGCCAGCAGCCATATAACCGGGACTGGTAGCACAGATACGCAGTATTTT. It encodes CASSHITGTGSTDTQYF.

The chain carries TRBV7-2 and TRBJ1-5; D is unresolved. CDR1 SGHTA and CDR2 FQGNSA come from the germline V gene. CDR3 length: 13 amino acids. Trimming shortened V by 5 bases and J by 3 bases, and 8 bases separated the two germline ends. The CDR3 here is CASSHSNNQPQHF. In nucleotides, the CDR3 is TGTGCCAGCAGCCACTCAAACAATCAGCCCCAGCATTTT.

The chain recombines TRBV25-1 with TRBJ2-2; no definite D call. The CDR3 length is 14 residues. In germline, CDR1 is MGHDK, CDR2 SYGVNS. V was clipped by 3 bases and J by 3 bases, with 8 bases between them. The CDR3 is CASSETKYTGELFF. The CDR3 DNA follows: TGTGCCAGCAGTGAGACAAAGTACACCGGGGAGCTGTTTTTT.

This clone was observed a single time. CDR3 residues: CASSEKRGTDTQYF. The CDR3 DNA follows: TGTGCCAGCAGTGAAAAGCGGGGCACAGATACGCAGTATTTT. V and J are TRBV25-1 and TRBJ2-3; tentatively, D is TRBD2 (6 bases). V lost 2 bases and J 1 base, leaving 7 bases between the germline ends. CDR1 and CDR2 (germline): MGHDK, SYGVNS. This CDR3 region has 14 residues. Full variable domain (outside the CDR3, taken from reference TRBV25-1 and TRBJ2-3): EADIYQTPRYLVIGTGKKITLECSQTMGHDKMYWYQQDPGMELHLIHYSYGVNSTEKGDLSSESTVSRIRTEHFPLTLESARPSHTSQYLCASSEKRGTDTQYFGPGTRLTVL.

The chain links TRBV7-3 to TRBJ2-3, with D perhaps matching TRBD2 (6 bases). The CDR3 sequence is 18 residues long. Trimming took off 6 bases at V and 4 bases at J, with 26 bases between the two ends. The V gene's germline CDR1 is SGHTA and CDR2 FQGTGA. The CDR3 here is CASRPGPLLRERPDTQYF. CDR3 bases: TGTGCCAGCAGACCCGGCCCCCTTCTTCGGGAGAGGCCAGATACGCAGTATTTT.

The chain links TRBV2 to TRBJ2-1; TRBD1 matches 7 bases. CDR3 length: 13 amino acids. J gave up 4 bases and V 4 bases, and 1 base lay outside the gene matches. The V gene's germline CDR1 is SNHLY and CDR2 FYNNEI. The CDR3 bases are TGTGCCAGCAGTGTGGACAGGTACAATGAGCAGTTCTTC. Translation gives CASSVDRYNEQFF.